This T cell receptor (beta chain) was documented in a study of cytomegalovirus exposure and HLA in healthy donors. Study-wide findings and caveats: A later analysis appeared to link common viral pathogens to several of the most significant clusters.

The donors, nominally healthy at sampling, likely had unrecorded immune exposures. 60 Vbeta and 13 Jbeta primers were used in PCR. Using immunoSEQ multiplex PCR, the repertoire was profiled, and TCRdb retains in-frame clones only, with some absent. The sample includes 160,000 or so clones, 70% to 85% of them seen just once. Worth noting for this clone: Antigen: not known.

The CDR3 is 18 residues long. Germline V CDR1 and CDR2: SGHVS, FNYEAQ. Losses at the gene ends were 1 base for V and 0 bases for J; bases not matched to a gene: 6. This chain uses TRBV7-6 with TRBJ2-2; 9 positions agree with TRBD2. Sequencing used PBMCs. This clonotype was sampled from a woman in her thirties or forties in good health and CMV-seronegative. CDR3 sequence reads: CASSLDASGAANTGELFF. The CDR3 region has the DNA TGTGCCAGCAGCTTAGACGCTAGCGGGGCCGCGAACACCGGGGAGCTGTTTTTT.